The 9 T cell receptor beta chains presented below share a single source sample, sequenced in a study of cytomegalovirus exposure and HLA in healthy donors. Primers included in the PCR were 60 Vbeta and 13 Jbeta primers. Data came from immunoSEQ multiplex PCR; TCRdb stores just in-frame clones and leaves some out. The table shows about 110,000 clones, with under 85% occurring only once. Material for sequencing was PBMCs. The receptors come from a human donor in good health.

This chain uses TRBV5-1 with TRBJ1-2; D remains unclear. Germline CDR1 SGHRS, CDR2 YFSETQ. The CDR3 spans 13 residues. V was clipped by 1 base and J by 6 bases, with 10 bases between them. The CDR3 nucleotides are TGCGCCAGCAGCTTGTCGGGTGAACATGGCTACACCTTC. This sequence encodes CASSLSGEHGYTF.

This chain connects TRBV29-1 to TRBJ1-2; D perhaps matches TRBD1 (6 bases). The CDR3 loop spans 12 amino acids. V shed 2 bases and J shed 8 bases, with 12 bases lying between them. CDR1 is SQVTM, CDR2 ANQGSEA, per germline. The CDR3: CSVERQGFGYTF. CDR3 nucleotide sequence: TGCAGCGTTGAAAGGCAGGGGTTCGGCTACACCTTC.

DNA of the CDR3: TGCGCCAGCAGCTTGGCGGGACAGGAAGCTTTCTTT. The encoded protein is CASSLAGQEAFF. V usage is TRBV5-1 and J usage is TRBJ1-1; 7 bases are shared with TRBD1. This CDR3 contains 12 residues. Losses at the gene ends were 0 bases for V and 8 bases for J; bases not matched to a gene: 1. CDR1 SGHRS and CDR2 YFSETQ come from the germline V gene.

The chain couples TRBV27 to TRBJ2-5; 14 nucleotides align to TRBD2. The CDR3 is 21 amino acids. Per the germline V gene, CDR1 is MNHEY and CDR2 is SMNVEV (reference sequence). Unmatched junction bases numbered 17, after V lost 0 bases and J lost 5 bases. The CDR3 bases are TGTGCCAGCAGTTTATCGAAGGGACTAGCGGGAGTAACACCCCAAAGGGAGACCCAGTACTTC. This encodes CASSLSKGLAGVTPQRETQYF.

This rearrangement joins TRBV4-1 to TRBJ2-7; 15 positions match TRBD2. The CDR3 sequence is 16 residues long. Germline CDR1 reads MGHRA; CDR2 reads YSYEKL. V dropped 4 bases and J dropped 7; count of bases not matched to a gene: 8. CDR3 sequence reads: CASSRDGGLAGGEQYF. DNA for the CDR3: TGCGCCAGCAGCCGCGACGGTGGACTAGCGGGAGGGGAGCAGTACTTC.

The chain couples TRBV2 to TRBJ2-1; D might be TRBD2 (7 bases). This CDR3 is 16 amino acids long. From germline, CDR1 is SNHLY and CDR2 FYNNEI. V lost 0 bases and J 2 bases, leaving 11 bases between the germline ends. The CDR3 is CASSEARGGPYNEQFF. CDR3 coding DNA: TGTGCCAGCAGTGAAGCAAGGGGGGGACCCTACAATGAGCAGTTCTTC. Using reference TRBV2 and TRBJ2-1 for the parts outside the CDR3, the full variable domain is EPEVTQTPSHQVTQMGQEVILRCVPISNHLYFYWYRQILGQKVEFLVSFYNNEISEKSEIFDDQFSVERPDGSNFTLKIRSTKLEDSAMYFCASSEARGGPYNEQFFGPGTRLTVL.

This rearrangement joins TRBV6-4 to TRBJ1-3; perhaps TRBD1 as D (5 bases). Germline CDR1 MRHNA, CDR2 SNTAGT. V was shortened by 10 bases and J by 0 bases, with 13 bases between the two germline ends. This CDR3 contains 14 residues. CDR3 loop: CANDTGSSGNTIYF. The CDR3 nucleotides read TGTGCCAATGATACAGGATCCTCTGGAAACACCATATATTTT.

Comment on this clone: An end of the junction differs from the germline gene, which may be a read error. CDR3 region: CACKTGQGTQYF. The CDR3 nucleotides read TGTGCCTGTAAGACAGGTCAAGGGACCCAGTACTTC. The rearrangement links TRBV5-4 to TRBJ2-5; a weak D match, TRBD1 (6 bases). Germline assignment: CDR1 SGHNT and CDR2 YYREEE (reference sequence). The CDR3 covers 12 residues.

For this clone: Other nucleotide sequences in the sample specify the same CDR3. V usage is TRBV27 and J usage is TRBJ2-7, with a possible D match to TRBD2 (6 bases). Germline V lookup: CDR1 MNHEY, CDR2 SMNVEV (reference sequence). This CDR3 is 13 amino acids long. V was clipped by 2 bases and J by 3 bases, with 8 bases between them. CDR3: CASSLGGLYEQYF. DNA for the CDR3: TGTGCCAGCAGTTTAGGAGGGCTCTACGAGCAGTACTTC.